Listed below are T cell receptor beta chains from one sample, sequenced in a study. TCRdb re-called the RT-PCR reads with MiXCR, one entry per CDR3 protein. The table records about 700,000 distinct CDR3 sequences, 14% of them present only once. Input material: memory CD4+ T cells from blood. The source of these receptors is a female donor in good health, serving as a healthy control. Both conserved end residues are part of each CDR3. The order of the fields is D gene, clone size, V gene, J gene, CDR3 protein, CDR3 DNA. A D gene is named only where the DNA matches it firmly. The size of a clone is reported for some rows only, either as once, few or many, or as a class for expanded clones.

D gene: .
clone size: .
V gene: TRBV5-1
J gene: TRBJ1-4
CDR3 protein: CASTLGGTGNEKLFF
CDR3 DNA: TGCGCCAGCACTCTCGGTGGGACGGGTAATGAAAAACTGTTTTTT

D gene: .
clone size: many
V gene: TRBV4-2
J gene: TRBJ2-4
CDR3 protein: CASSQDQSLAKNIQYF
CDR3 DNA: TGTGCCAGCAGCCAAGATCAGTCCCTAGCCAAAAACATTCAGTACTTC

D gene: .
clone size: many
V gene: TRBV7-6
J gene: TRBJ2-2
CDR3 protein: CASSLVRGANTGELFF
CDR3 DNA: TGTGCCAGCAGCTTAGTTCGCGGCGCGAACACCGGGGAGCTGTTTTTT

D gene: TRBD2
clone size: few
V gene: TRBV7-9
J gene: TRBJ2-7
CDR3 protein: CASSLWGTASGTSYEQYF
CDR3 DNA: TGTGCCAGCAGCTTGTGGGGAACGGCTAGCGGGACTTCTTACGAGCAGTACTTC

D gene: .
clone size: many
V gene: TRBV7-2
J gene: TRBJ2-3
CDR3 protein: CASSSTAIGPDTQYF
CDR3 DNA: TGTGCCAGCAGCTCAACAGCGATTGGGCCAGATACGCAGTATTTT

D gene: .
clone size: .
V gene: TRBV11-2
J gene: TRBJ2-1
CDR3 protein: CASSFHLRTAVGAEQFF
CDR3 DNA: TGTGCCAGCAGCTTTCACCTAAGGACAGCAGTGGGTGCTGAGCAGTTCTTC

D gene: .
clone size: .
V gene: TRBV5-1
J gene: TRBJ2-3
CDR3 protein: CASSLASGPSGGTDTQYF
CDR3 DNA: TGCGCCAGCAGCTTGGCCTCTGGACCCTCGGGGGGCACAGATACGCAGTATTTT

D gene: .
clone size: .
V gene: TRBV28
J gene: TRBJ1-2
CDR3 protein: CASSLAGPTNYGYTF
CDR3 DNA: TGTGCCAGCAGTTTGGCAGGCCCTACTAACTATGGCTACACCTTC

D gene: .
clone size: many
V gene: TRBV5-1
J gene: TRBJ2-2
CDR3 protein: CASSLDGTTGELFF
CDR3 DNA: TGCGCCAGCAGCTTGGACGGGACCACCGGGGAGCTGTTTTTT

D gene: .
clone size: few
V gene: TRBV9
J gene: TRBJ1-3
CDR3 protein: CASSVDPRGGAGNTIYF
CDR3 DNA: TGTGCCAGCAGCGTCGACCCCAGGGGAGGTGCTGGAAACACCATATATTTT

D gene: .
clone size: many
V gene: TRBV5-1
J gene: TRBJ1-6
CDR3 protein: CASSPDSNSPLHF
CDR3 DNA: TGCGCCAGCAGCCCGGACAGTAATTCACCCCTCCACTTT

D gene: .
clone size: few
V gene: TRBV18
J gene: TRBJ2-5
CDR3 protein: CASSPSSSRETQYF
CDR3 DNA: TGTGCCAGCTCACCTAGTAGTTCGCGGGAGACCCAGTACTTC

D gene: .
clone size: few
V gene: TRBV4-3
J gene: TRBJ1-1
CDR3 protein: CASSQARGNTEAFF
CDR3 DNA: TGCGCCAGCAGCCAAGCAAGGGGGAACACTGAAGCTTTCTTT

D gene: .
clone size: .
V gene: TRBV27
J gene: TRBJ2-1
CDR3 protein: CASSSSTGQYNEQFF
CDR3 DNA: TGTGCCAGCAGTTCCTCGACAGGTCAATACAATGAGCAGTTCTTC

D gene: .
clone size: few
V gene: TRBV27
J gene: TRBJ2-4
CDR3 protein: CASSYRDSNIQYF
CDR3 DNA: TGTGCCAGCAGTTACAGGGATTCGAACATTCAGTACTTC

D gene: TRBD1
clone size: .
V gene: TRBV20-1
J gene: TRBJ1-2
CDR3 protein: CSAVRGRGYGYTF
CDR3 DNA: TGCAGTGCAGTCAGGGGGCGCGGCTATGGCTACACCTTC

D gene: .
clone size: .
V gene: TRBV20-1
J gene: TRBJ1-5
CDR3 protein: CSARKGVIQPQHF
CDR3 DNA: TGCAGTGCTAGAAAGGGGGTTATTCAGCCCCAGCATTTT

D gene: .
clone size: few
V gene: TRBV20-1
J gene: TRBJ1-1
CDR3 protein: CSAAQGGGHTEAFF
CDR3 DNA: TGCAGTGCCGCGCAAGGGGGGGGGCACACTGAAGCTTTCTTT

D gene: .
clone size: few
V gene: TRBV20-1
J gene: TRBJ1-1
CDR3 protein: CSARESWGENTEAFF
CDR3 DNA: TGCAGTGCTAGAGAGTCCTGGGGAGAGAACACTGAAGCTTTCTTT

D gene: .
clone size: .
V gene: TRBV20-1
J gene: TRBJ1-2
CDR3 protein: CSAKLRAGYTF
CDR3 DNA: TGCAGTGCGAAGCTAAGGGCGGGCTACACCTTC

D gene: .
clone size: .
V gene: TRBV6-1
J gene: TRBJ2-5
CDR3 protein: CASSEDPSRSAQYF
CDR3 DNA: TGTGCCAGCAGTGAAGATCCCTCTAGATCGGCTCAGTACTTC

D gene: TRBD1
clone size: few
V gene: TRBV20-1
J gene: TRBJ2-7
CDR3 protein: CSAIKTRRDRGNEQYF
CDR3 DNA: TGCAGTGCTATCAAGACTAGACGGGACAGGGGCAACGAGCAGTACTTC

D gene: .
clone size: .
V gene: TRBV6-1
J gene: TRBJ1-2
CDR3 protein: CASRSVKGVGEANYGYTF
CDR3 DNA: TGTGCCAGCAGATCAGTGAAGGGGGTCGGGGAAGCTAACTATGGCTACACCTTC

D gene: .
clone size: .
V gene: TRBV20-1
J gene: TRBJ2-2
CDR3 protein: CSASRDGGGTGELFF
CDR3 DNA: TGCAGTGCTTCAAGGGACGGAGGTGGGACCGGGGAGCTGTTTTTT

D gene: .
clone size: .
V gene: TRBV7-2
J gene: TRBJ1-1
CDR3 protein: CASSLLPHTTEAFF
CDR3 DNA: TGTGCCAGCAGCTTATTACCCCATACAACGGAAGCTTTCTTT

D gene: .
clone size: .
V gene: TRBV7-9
J gene: TRBJ2-1
CDR3 protein: CASSWAPEATGNEQFF
CDR3 DNA: TGTGCCAGCAGCTGGGCCCCAGAGGCAACAGGGAATGAGCAGTTCTTC

D gene: .
clone size: few
V gene: TRBV11-2
J gene: TRBJ2-3
CDR3 protein: CASSLLSRTGGITDTQYF
CDR3 DNA: TGTGCCAGCAGCTTATTGTCAAGGACCGGGGGAATCACAGATACGCAGTATTTT

D gene: TRBD1
clone size: .
V gene: TRBV18
J gene: TRBJ2-7
CDR3 protein: CASSPLRDSENYEQYF
CDR3 DNA: TGTGCCAGCTCACCGCTCCGGGACAGCGAGAACTACGAGCAGTACTTC

D gene: .
clone size: .
V gene: TRBV11-2
J gene: TRBJ2-6
CDR3 protein: CASSPQGLASGANVLTF
CDR3 DNA: TGTGCCAGCAGCCCCCAGGGGTTAGCCTCTGGGGCCAACGTCCTGACTTTC

D gene: .
clone size: many
V gene: TRBV19
J gene: TRBJ2-7
CDR3 protein: CASSIEDSSYEQYF
CDR3 DNA: TGTGCCAGTAGTATAGAGGACAGCTCCTACGAGCAGTACTTC

D gene: TRBD1
clone size: many
V gene: TRBV27
J gene: TRBJ1-2
CDR3 protein: CASSLSINRGLNYGYTF
CDR3 DNA: TGTGCCAGCAGTTTATCGATTAACAGGGGGCTTAACTATGGCTACACCTTC

D gene: .
clone size: many
V gene: TRBV20-1
J gene: TRBJ1-4
CDR3 protein: CSARAGTNEKLFF
CDR3 DNA: TGCAGTGCTAGAGCAGGGACTAATGAAAAACTGTTTTTT

D gene: TRBD2
clone size: few
V gene: TRBV4-3
J gene: TRBJ2-7
CDR3 protein: CASSQSRTSGYEQYF
CDR3 DNA: TGCGCCAGCAGCCAATCCCGGACTAGCGGCTACGAGCAGTACTTC

D gene: TRBD1
clone size: few
V gene: TRBV7-9
J gene: TRBJ1-1
CDR3 protein: CASSQDTGGELTEAFF
CDR3 DNA: TGTGCCAGCAGCCAGGACACAGGGGGCGAGCTCACTGAAGCTTTCTTT

D gene: TRBD1
clone size: few
V gene: TRBV7-2
J gene: TRBJ1-1
CDR3 protein: CASSNRGWDTEAFF
CDR3 DNA: TGTGCCAGCAGCAACAGGGGCTGGGACACTGAAGCTTTCTTT

D gene: .
clone size: many
V gene: TRBV10-3
J gene: TRBJ2-3
CDR3 protein: CAISDSNTDTQYF
CDR3 DNA: TGTGCCATCAGTGATTCCAACACAGATACGCAGTATTTT

D gene: TRBD1
clone size: .
V gene: TRBV6-2/TRBV6-3
J gene: TRBJ2-7
CDR3 protein: CASRRQGAREQYF
CDR3 DNA: TGTGCCAGCAGAAGACAGGGGGCTCGTGAGCAGTACTTC

D gene: TRBD1
clone size: many
V gene: TRBV24-1
J gene: TRBJ2-1
CDR3 protein: CATSESGTGVGEQFF
CDR3 DNA: TGTGCCACCAGTGAATCCGGGACAGGGGTTGGTGAGCAGTTCTTC

D gene: .
clone size: .
V gene: TRBV7-9
J gene: TRBJ2-5
CDR3 protein: CASSLAQGGLTQYF
CDR3 DNA: TGTGCCAGCAGCTTAGCGCAAGGCGGGCTGACCCAGTACTTC

D gene: .
clone size: .
V gene: TRBV20-1
J gene: TRBJ2-2
CDR3 protein: CSARGLSVGPGELFF
CDR3 DNA: TGCAGTGCTCGCGGGTTGTCAGTAGGTCCCGGGGAGCTGTTTTTT